This T cell receptor (beta chain) was captured by sequencing in a study of identical twins. Many counts were recorded for this clonotype. Its antigen is not known. In TCRdb, the 5' RACE reads were re-called with MiXCR into one record per CDR3 protein. Counted here are about 690,000 distinct CDR3 sequences, 5.5% to 7.5% occurring once; the ten biggest clones make up approximately 1.6%. The CDR3 loop spans 18 amino acids. Trimming stripped 5 bases from V and 4 bases from J, with 24 bases between. General study points: Potential partial confounding of zero-insertion analyses by invariant MAIT and iNKT cells was noted. Cord blood beta clonotypes present at high abundance carried fewer insertions; no such pattern appeared in memory repertoires.

The rearrangement uses TRBV12-3 or TRBV12-4 and TRBJ2-1, with D perhaps TRBD1 (6 bases). Input material: naive T cells sorted from blood. The receptor comes from a young man in good health. This CDR3 reads CASSINYRQDPQYNEQFF. The CDR3 nucleotides are TGTGCCAGCAGTATCAACTACCGACAGGACCCGCAATACAATGAGCAGTTCTTC.